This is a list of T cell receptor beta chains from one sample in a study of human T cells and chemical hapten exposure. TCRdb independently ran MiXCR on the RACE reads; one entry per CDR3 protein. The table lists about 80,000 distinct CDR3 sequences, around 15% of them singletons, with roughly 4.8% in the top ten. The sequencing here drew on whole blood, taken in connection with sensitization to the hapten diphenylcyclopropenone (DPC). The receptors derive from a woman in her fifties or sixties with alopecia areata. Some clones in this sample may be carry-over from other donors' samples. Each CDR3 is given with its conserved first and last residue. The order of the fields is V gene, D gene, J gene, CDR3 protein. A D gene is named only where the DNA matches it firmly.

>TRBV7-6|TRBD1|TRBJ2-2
CASSYPGQGTGELFF
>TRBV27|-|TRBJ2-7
CASSFSSAAYEQYF
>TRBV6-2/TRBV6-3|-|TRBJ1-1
CASSDSEAFF
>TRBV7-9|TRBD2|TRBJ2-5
CASSLVAGGKETQYF
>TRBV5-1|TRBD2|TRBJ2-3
CASSFVIAGGADTQYF
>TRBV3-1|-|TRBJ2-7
CASSLRGRESEQYF
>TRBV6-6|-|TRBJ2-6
CASRKLSSGANVLTF
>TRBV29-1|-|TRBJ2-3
CSVGGWGSTDTQYF
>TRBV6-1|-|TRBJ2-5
CASRYRDTSYQETQYF
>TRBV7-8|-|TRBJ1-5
CASSFGRRNQPQHF
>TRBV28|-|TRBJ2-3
CASSSKLHTDTQYF
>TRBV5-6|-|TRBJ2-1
CASSLGVRALSYNEQFF
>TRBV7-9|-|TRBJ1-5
CASSYRDQPQHF
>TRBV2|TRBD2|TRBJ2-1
CASSEPKRENPHLSYNEQFF
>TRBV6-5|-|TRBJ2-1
CASSWENEQFF
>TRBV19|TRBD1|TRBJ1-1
CASSIPDRAGSSNTEAFF
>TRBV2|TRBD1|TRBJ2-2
CASSYRQGPGELFF
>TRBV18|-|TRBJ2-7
CASSLTVPGTFYEQYF
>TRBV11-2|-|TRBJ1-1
CASSLAGGSNTEAFF
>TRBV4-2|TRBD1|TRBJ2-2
CASSQDIGTVTGELFF
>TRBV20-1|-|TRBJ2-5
CSDLRSVETQYF
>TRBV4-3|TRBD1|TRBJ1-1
CASSQEVTGVFTEAFF